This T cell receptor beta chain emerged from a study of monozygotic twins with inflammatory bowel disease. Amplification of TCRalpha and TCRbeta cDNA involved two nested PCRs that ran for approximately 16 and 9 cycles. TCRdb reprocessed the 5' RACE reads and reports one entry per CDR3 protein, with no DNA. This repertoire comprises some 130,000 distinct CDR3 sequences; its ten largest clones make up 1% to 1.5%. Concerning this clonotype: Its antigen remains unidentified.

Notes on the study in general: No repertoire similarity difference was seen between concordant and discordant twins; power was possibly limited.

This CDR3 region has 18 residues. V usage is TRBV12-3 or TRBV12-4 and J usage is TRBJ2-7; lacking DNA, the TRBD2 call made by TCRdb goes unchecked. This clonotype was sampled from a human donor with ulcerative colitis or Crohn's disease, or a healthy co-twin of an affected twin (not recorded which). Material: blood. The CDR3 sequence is CASSRTSGRGSTPYEQYF.